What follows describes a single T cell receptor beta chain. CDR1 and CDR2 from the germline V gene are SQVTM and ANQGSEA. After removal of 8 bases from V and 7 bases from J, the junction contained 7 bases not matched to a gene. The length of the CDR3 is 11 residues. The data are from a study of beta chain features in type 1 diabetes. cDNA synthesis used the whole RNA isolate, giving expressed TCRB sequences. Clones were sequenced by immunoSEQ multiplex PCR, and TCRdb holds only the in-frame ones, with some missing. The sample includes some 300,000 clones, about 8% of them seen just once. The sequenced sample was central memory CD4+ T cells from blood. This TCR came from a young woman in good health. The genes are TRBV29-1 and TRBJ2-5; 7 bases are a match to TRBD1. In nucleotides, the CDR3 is TGCAGCCTCGGGACAGAGGCGACCCAGTACTTC. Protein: CSLGTEATQYF.